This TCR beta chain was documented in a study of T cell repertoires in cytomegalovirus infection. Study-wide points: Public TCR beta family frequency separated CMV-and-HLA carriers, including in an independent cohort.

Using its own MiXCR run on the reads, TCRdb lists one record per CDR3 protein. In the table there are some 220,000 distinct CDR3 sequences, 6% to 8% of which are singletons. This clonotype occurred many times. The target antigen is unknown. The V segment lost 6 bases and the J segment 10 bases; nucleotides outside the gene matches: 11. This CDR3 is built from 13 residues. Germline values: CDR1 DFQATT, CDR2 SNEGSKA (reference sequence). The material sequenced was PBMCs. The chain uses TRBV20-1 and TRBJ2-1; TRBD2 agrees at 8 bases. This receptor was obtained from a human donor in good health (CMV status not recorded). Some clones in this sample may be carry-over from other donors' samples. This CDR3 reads CSAALLAVGEQFF. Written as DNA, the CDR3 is TGCAGTGCCGCCTTACTAGCGGTTGGGGAGCAGTTCTTC.